This entry concerns a single T cell receptor beta chain. This sample stems from a study of control samples from healthy donors and cancer patients. The method was immunoSEQ multiplex PCR; TCRdb's version includes in-frame clones alone and lacks a portion of them. The profile covers roughly 41,000 clones, with approximately 94% appearing a single time and roughly 25% taken by the ten largest. This sequence originates from a man aged 55-75 years in good health. Sequencing input: blood.

CDR3 in DNA: TGTGCCAGCAGCTTAGTGGGCGGGAGTGGGTACAATGAGCAGTTCTTC. This codes for CASSLVGGSGYNEQFF. This rearrangement joins TRBV7-9 to TRBJ2-1; 7 nucleotides match TRBD2. The CDR3 has 16 residues. V lost 1 base and J lost 4; bases outside the gene matches: 7. Per the germline V gene, CDR1 is SEHNR and CDR2 is FQNEAQ (reference sequence). Full variable domain (outside the CDR3, taken from reference TRBV7-9 and TRBJ2-1): DTGVSQNPRHKITKRGQNVTFRCDPISEHNRLYWYRQTLGQGPEFLTYFQNEAQLEKSRLLSDRFSAERPKGSFSTLEIQRTEQGDSAMYLCASSLVGGSGYNEQFFGPGTRLTVL.